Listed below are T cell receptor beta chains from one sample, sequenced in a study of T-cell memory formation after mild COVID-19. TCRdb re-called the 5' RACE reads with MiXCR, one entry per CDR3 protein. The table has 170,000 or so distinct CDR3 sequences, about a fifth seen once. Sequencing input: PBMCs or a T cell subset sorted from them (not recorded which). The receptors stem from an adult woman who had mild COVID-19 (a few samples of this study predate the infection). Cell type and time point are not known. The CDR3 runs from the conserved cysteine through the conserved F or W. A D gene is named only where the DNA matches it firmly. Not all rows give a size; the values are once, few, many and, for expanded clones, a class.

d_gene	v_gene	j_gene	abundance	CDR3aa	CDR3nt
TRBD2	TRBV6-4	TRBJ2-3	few	CASSDSSGTTDTQYF	TGTGCCAGCAGTGACTCGAGCGGGACTACAGATACGCAGTATTTT
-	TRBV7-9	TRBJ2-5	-	CASSGIAETQYF	TGTGCCAGCAGCGGGATAGCAGAGACCCAGTACTTC
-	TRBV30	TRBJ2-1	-	CAWFTGDHYNEQFF	TGTGCCTGGTTCACCGGGGACCACTACAATGAGCAGTTCTTC
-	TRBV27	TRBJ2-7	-	CASSFSDTSYEQYF	TGTGCCAGCAGTTTCTCGGACACCTCCTACGAGCAGTACTTC
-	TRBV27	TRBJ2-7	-	CASSSLVGYYYEQYF	TGTGCCAGCAGTTCCCTGGTCGGGTATTACTACGAGCAGTACTTC
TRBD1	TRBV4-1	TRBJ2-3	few	CASSSRDRDTDTQYF	TGCGCCAGCAGCTCCCGGGACAGGGACACAGATACGCAGTATTTT
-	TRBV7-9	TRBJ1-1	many	CASSSNRDTNTEAFF	TGTGCCAGCAGCTCGAACAGGGATACGAACACTGAAGCTTTCTTT
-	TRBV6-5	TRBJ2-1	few	CASSYSNLQEQFF	TGTGCCAGCAGTTACTCGAACCTACAGGAGCAGTTCTTC
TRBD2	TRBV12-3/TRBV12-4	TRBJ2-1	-	CASSRGGLVNEQFF	TGTGCCAGCAGCCGCGGGGGGCTGGTGAATGAGCAGTTCTTC
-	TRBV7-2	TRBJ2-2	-	CASSQKPAAQGTGELFF	TGTGCCAGCAGCCAAAAGCCGGCGGCTCAGGGGACCGGGGAGCTGTTTTTT
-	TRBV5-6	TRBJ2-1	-	CASRAEPRPDEQFF	TGTGCCAGCCGAGCGGAACCCCGCCCCGATGAGCAGTTCTTC
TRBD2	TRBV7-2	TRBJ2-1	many	CASSRRAGGPPEQFF	TGTGCCAGCAGCCGTCGGGCGGGAGGGCCTCCTGAGCAGTTCTTC
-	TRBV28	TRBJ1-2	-	CASSFTLDYGYTF	TGTGCCAGCAGTTTTACACTGGACTATGGCTACACCTTC
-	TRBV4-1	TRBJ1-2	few	CASSQGPGDYGYTF	TGCGCCAGCAGCCAAGGTCCGGGGGACTATGGCTACACCTTC
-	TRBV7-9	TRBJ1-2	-	CANENVNPKEPADYGYTF	TGTGCCAACGAGAATGTAAATCCTAAAGAACCCGCGGACTATGGCTACACCTTC
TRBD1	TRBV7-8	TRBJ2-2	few	CASSLGRPGTAFLTGELFF	TGTGCCAGCAGCTTAGGTCGACCCGGGACAGCTTTTTTGACCGGGGAGCTGTTTTTT
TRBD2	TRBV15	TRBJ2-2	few	CATSRPSGRETGELFF	TGTGCCACCAGCAGACCTAGCGGGAGGGAGACCGGGGAGCTGTTTTTT
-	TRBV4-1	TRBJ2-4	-	CASSPGGGMDIQYF	TGCGCCAGCAGCCCAGGAGGGGGTATGGACATTCAGTACTTC
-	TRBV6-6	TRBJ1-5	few	CASSYLSLEGNQPQHF	TGTGCCAGCAGTTACCTAAGCCTGGAGGGGAATCAGCCCCAGCATTTT
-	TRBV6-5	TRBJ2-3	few	CASSYMGRSSTDTQYF	TGTGCCAGCAGTTACATGGGCCGATCTAGCACAGATACGCAGTATTTT
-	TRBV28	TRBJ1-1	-	CASSSDGRLNTEAFF	TGTGCCAGCAGTTCCGACGGACGGTTGAACACTGAAGCTTTCTTT
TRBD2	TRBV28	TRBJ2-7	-	CASSLGTSGKNEQYF	TGTGCCAGCAGTTTGGGAACTAGCGGGAAGAACGAGCAGTACTTC
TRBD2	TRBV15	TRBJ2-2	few	CATSPYGLAGGSDTGELFF	TGTGCCACCAGCCCATACGGACTAGCGGGGGGCTCCGACACCGGGGAGCTGTTTTTT
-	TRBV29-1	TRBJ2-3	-	CSVRGGRGTDTQYF	TGCAGCGTAAGAGGAGGGCGAGGCACAGATACGCAGTATTTT
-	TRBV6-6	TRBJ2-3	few	CASSPPTTLGDAQYF	TGTGCCAGCAGTCCCCCGACTACGTTGGGCGATGCGCAGTATTTT
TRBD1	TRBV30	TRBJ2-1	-	CAWGTGNEQFF	TGTGCCTGGGGGACAGGTAATGAGCAGTTCTTC
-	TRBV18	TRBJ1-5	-	CASSPEGSNQTQHF	TGTGCCAGCTCACCGGAGGGGAGCAATCAGACCCAGCATTTT